What follows describes a single T cell receptor (beta chain). What it binds is not known. Sequencing used immunoSEQ multiplex PCR; TCRdb keeps in-frame clones, though not all of them. Of roughly 65,000 clones detected, around 87% appear once; the ten largest clones hold 0.38%. The data were obtained in a study of OX40 agonist ivuxolimab in advanced cancers. Background on the study: Averaging around 60 years in age, with a range of 23 to 79, the cohort was more than 75% male. Study-wide points: Partial responders dosed at 0.1-3.0 mg/kg displayed clonal expansion ranking among the lowest.

This CDR3 is built from 14 residues. Germline-derived CDR1 and CDR2 are SGHAT and FQDESV (reference sequence). The V segment lost 5 bases and the J segment 0 bases; nucleotides outside the gene matches: 1. The chain is built from TRBV11-1 and TRBJ1-1; 9 bases agree with TRBD1. The sequence was collected from an adult with an advanced solid tumor such as melanoma, head and neck, liver or kidney cancer. The sequencing here drew on CD4+ or CD8+ T cells sorted from blood, taken in a trial of the OX40 agonist ivuxolimab. The CDR3 DNA follows: TGTGCCAGCAGCAGGGACAGGGTGAACACTGAAGCTTTCTTT. Amino acids: CASSRDRVNTEAFF.